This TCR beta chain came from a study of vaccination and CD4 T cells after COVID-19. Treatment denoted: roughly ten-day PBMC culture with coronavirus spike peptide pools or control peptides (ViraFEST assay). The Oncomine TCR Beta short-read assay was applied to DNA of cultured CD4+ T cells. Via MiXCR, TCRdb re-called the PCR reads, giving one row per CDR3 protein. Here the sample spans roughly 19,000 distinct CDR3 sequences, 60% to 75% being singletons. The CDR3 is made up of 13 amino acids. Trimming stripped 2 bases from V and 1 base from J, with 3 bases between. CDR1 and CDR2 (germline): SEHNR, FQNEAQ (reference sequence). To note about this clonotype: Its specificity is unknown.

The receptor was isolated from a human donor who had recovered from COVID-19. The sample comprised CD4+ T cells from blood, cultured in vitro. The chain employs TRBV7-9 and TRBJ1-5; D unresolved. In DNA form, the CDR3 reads TGTGCCAGCAGCTTAAACAGCAATCAGCCCCAGCATTTT. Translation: CASSLNSNQPQHF.